The 4 T cell receptor beta chains listed next were all sequenced from one sample in a study of blood T cells in healthy people across ages. The authors ran a second PCR of roughly 6 to 12 cycles using a sample-barcoded 5' primer and a J-beta primer mix. TCRdb re-called the 5' RACE reads through MiXCR, storing one row per CDR3 protein. Counted here are roughly 640,000 distinct CDR3 sequences, approximately 30% occurring once; the ten biggest clones make up more than 15%. The sequencing sample was made of blood. The receptors come from an elderly woman in good health.

This clonotype was seen repeatedly, ten times or more. V and J are TRBV5-1 and TRBJ2-1, with D perhaps being TRBD1 or TRBD2 (6 bases each). The CDR3 consists of 16 residues. CDR1 SGHRS and CDR2 YFSETQ come from the germline V gene. The germline V and J ends were trimmed by 3 bases and 12 bases, with 25 bases remaining between them. This chain's CDR3 is CASSSEGGLSGGGQFF. The CDR3 DNA reads as TGCGCCAGCAGCTCGGAGGGGGGACTGAGCGGCGGCGGGCAGTTCTTC.

This clonotype came up many times. The chain combines TRBV6-2 or TRBV6-3 with TRBJ2-5; no reliable D call. This CDR3 spans 12 amino acids. V lost 7 bases and J 6 bases, leaving 12 bases between the germline ends. Germline CDR1 is MNHEY and CDR2 is SVGEGT. The CDR3 region has the DNA TGTGCCAGCACCTCCACCTCAAAGACCCAGTACTTC. Amino acid sequence: CASTSTSKTQYF.

The chain combines TRBV2 with TRBJ2-1; D is ambiguous. The V gene's germline CDR1 is SNHLY and CDR2 FYNNEI. This CDR3 has 12 residues. V was clipped by 8 bases and J by 10 bases, with 15 bases between them. The CDR3 spells CASERITYEQFF. CDR3 nucleotides: TGTGCCAGCGAACGGATAACCTACGAGCAGTTCTTC. The complete variable domain, with remaining parts taken from reference TRBV2 and TRBJ2-1, reads EPEVTQTPSHQVTQMGQEVILRCVPISNHLYFYWYRQILGQKVEFLVSFYNNEISEKSEIFDDQFSVERPDGSNFTLKIRSTKLEDSAMYFCASERITYEQFFGPGTRLTVL.

In this sample, this clonotype turned up many times. V and J are TRBV20-1 and TRBJ2-7; 7 bases map to TRBD1. Germline V gene lookup returns CDR1 DFQATT and CDR2 SNEGSKA (reference sequence). The CDR3 runs to 13 residues. The V segment lost 3 bases and the J segment 6 bases; nucleotides outside the gene matches: 8. The CDR3 nucleotides are TGCAGTGCTAGTGTCGGACAGGTCAGCGAGCAGTACTTC. This translates into CSASVGQVSEQYF.